The T cell receptor beta chain described here comes from a study of blood T cell repertoires in COVID-19 (dated by TCRdb to about 2020). About the full investigation: Collaborator samples came from the United States, Italy and Spain and covered acute and convalescent phases of COVID-19. The prospective study material was composed of cDNA or gDNA derived from T cells, B-cell-depleted T cells, or PBMCs. Deeply sampled blood TCRbeta repertoires from subjects exposed to, actively infected with, or recovered from COVID-19 were included in the dataset. The repertoires were released in a freely available public database intended as a resource for research on the immune response to SARS-CoV-2. The samples were drawn from two sources: the first 160 participants of the ongoing ImmuneRACE study, and fewer than 1,500 subjects contributed by 6 global collaborators. Nearly every sample came with metadata listing a de-identified subject ID, COVID-19 status, age in years and sex. HLA class I and class II types, where available, came from metadata supplied by the sample provider rather than from assay-based typing.

The paper as a whole reports these results and caveats: The quantity of clinical and demographic metadata differed by source and by participant and was supplied without curation.

Remarks on this clone: What this receptor recognizes is not known. No qualities accompany the bases; no much larger clone lies one base away.

The collaborating institutions used their own protocols to collect whole blood in K2EDTA tubes. For TCRbeta analysis, collaborators shipped samples as frozen whole blood, isolated PBMCs, or DNA extracted from either of those sample types. TCRbeta CDR3 regions were amplified from genomic DNA by means of the immunoSEQ Assay, a bias-controlled multiplex PCR. Concerning the study's data processing: The number of nucleated cells in each sample was estimated by amplification of reference gene primers within the assay. To quantify the absolute abundance of each unique TCRbeta CDR3 rearrangement, sequence reads were collapsed and filtered. For each sample, productive Simpson clonality was calculated as the square root of Simpson's diversity index across productive rearrangements. TCRdb provides this immuneACCESS table in a form limited to in-frame rearrangements. Some clones are lacking; in checked studies, under half of them reflect an unresolved V gene, and why the rest are absent is not known. V and J calls and clone size follow that table, whereas D and trimming were derived from the DNA. The sample data list roughly 140,000 clones, and more than 80% of these were observed just once. Together, the top ten hold roughly 8.3% of the sample.

As encoded in the germline V gene, CDR1 is KGHSH while CDR2 is LQKENI. There are 14 amino acids in the CDR3, from cysteine to phenylalanine inclusive. Only CDR3 DNA is held: 42 bases, read in frame from base 1. V lost 2 bases and J lost 1 base; the stretch between them is 8 bases long. The sample comprised peripheral blood. This clonotype originated in a woman aged 80 or over in a cohort sampled during active or convalescent COVID-19. The chain employs TRBV18 and TRBJ1-1, with the D gene not clear enough to name. CDR3 loop: CASSPTTTNTEAFF. The DNA sequence is given as TGTGCCAGCTCACCAACGACAACGAACACTGAAGCTTTCTTT.